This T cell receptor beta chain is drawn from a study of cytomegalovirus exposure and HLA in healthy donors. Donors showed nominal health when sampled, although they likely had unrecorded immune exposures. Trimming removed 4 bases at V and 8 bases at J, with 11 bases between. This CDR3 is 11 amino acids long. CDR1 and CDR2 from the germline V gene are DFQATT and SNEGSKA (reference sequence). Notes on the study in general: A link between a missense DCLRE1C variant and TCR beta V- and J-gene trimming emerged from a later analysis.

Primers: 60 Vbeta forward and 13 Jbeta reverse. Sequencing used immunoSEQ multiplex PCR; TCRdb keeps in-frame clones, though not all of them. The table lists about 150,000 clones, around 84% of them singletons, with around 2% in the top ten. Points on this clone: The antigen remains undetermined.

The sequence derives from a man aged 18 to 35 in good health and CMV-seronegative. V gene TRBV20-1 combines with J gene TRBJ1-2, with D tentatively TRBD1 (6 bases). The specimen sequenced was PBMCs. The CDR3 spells CSAIDRSGYTF. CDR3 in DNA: TGCAGTGCTATCGACAGGAGCGGCTACACCTTC.